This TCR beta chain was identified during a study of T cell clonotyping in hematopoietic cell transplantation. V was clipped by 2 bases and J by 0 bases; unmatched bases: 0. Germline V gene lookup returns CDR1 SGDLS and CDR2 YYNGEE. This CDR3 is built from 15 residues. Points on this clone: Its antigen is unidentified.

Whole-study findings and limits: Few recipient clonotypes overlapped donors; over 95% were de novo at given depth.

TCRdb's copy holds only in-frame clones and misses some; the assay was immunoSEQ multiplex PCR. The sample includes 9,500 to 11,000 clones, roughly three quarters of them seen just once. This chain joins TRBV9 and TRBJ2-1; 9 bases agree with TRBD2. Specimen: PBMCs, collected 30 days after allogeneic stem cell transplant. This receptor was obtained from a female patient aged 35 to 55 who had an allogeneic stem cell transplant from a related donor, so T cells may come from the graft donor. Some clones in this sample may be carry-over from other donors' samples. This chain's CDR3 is CASSVSGSSYNEQFF. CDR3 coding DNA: TGTGCCAGCAGCGTTAGCGGGAGCTCCTACAATGAGCAGTTCTTC. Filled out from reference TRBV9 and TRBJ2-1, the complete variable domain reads DSGVTQTPKHLITATGQRVTLRCSPRSGDLSVYWYQQSLDQGLQFLIQYYNGEERAKGNILERFSAQQFPDLHSELNLSSLELGDSALYFCASSVSGSSYNEQFFGPGTRLTVL.